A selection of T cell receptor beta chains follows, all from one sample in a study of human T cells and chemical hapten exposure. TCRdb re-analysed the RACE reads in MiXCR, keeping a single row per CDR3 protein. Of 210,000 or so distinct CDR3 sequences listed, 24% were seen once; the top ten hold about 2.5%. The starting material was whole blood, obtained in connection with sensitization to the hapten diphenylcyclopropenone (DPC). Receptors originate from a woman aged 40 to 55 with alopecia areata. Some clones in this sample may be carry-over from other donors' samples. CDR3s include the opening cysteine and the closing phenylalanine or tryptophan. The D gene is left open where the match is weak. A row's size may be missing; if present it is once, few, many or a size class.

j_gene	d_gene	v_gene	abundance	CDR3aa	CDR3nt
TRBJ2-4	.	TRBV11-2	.	CASSLDPPNIQYF	TGTGCCAGCAGCTTAGATCCCCCAAACATTCAGTACTTC
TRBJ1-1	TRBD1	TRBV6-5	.	CASSTRQGTEAFF	TGTGCCAGCAGCACCCGACAGGGGACTGAAGCTTTCTTT
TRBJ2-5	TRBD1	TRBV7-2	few	CASKGAGRETQYF	TGTGCCAGCAAGGGGGCAGGGAGAGAGACCCAGTACTTC
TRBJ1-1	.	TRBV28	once	CASLGVDTEAFF	TGTGCCAGCCTAGGGGTTGACACTGAAGCTTTCTTT
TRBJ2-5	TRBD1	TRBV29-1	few	CSVEQGAPGKTQYF	TGCAGCGTGGAGCAGGGGGCGCCGGGGAAGACCCAGTACTTC
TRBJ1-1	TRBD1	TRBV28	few	CASREQGAGYAFF	TGTGCCAGCAGGGAACAGGGGGCAGGCTACGCTTTCTTT
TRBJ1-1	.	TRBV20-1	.	CSAREVARGSTEAFF	TGCAGTGCTAGGGAGGTGGCAAGGGGTAGCACTGAAGCTTTCTTT
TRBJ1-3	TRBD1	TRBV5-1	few	CASSPGQGGNTIYF	TGCGCCAGCAGCCCCGGACAGGGTGGAAACACCATATATTTT
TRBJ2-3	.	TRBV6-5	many	CASRMIGVAGTDTQYF	TGTGCCAGCAGGATGATTGGGGTAGCGGGCACAGATACGCAGTATTTT
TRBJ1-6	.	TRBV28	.	CASSLDQGITPLHF	TGTGCCAGCAGTTTAGATCAGGGTATTACACCCCTCCACTTT
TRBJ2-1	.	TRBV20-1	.	CSAAVVARNEQFF	TGCAGTGCTGCGGTGGTAGCGCGGAATGAGCAGTTCTTC
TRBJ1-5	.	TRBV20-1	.	CSAWGVYSNQPQHF	TGCAGTGCGTGGGGCGTGTATAGCAATCAGCCCCAGCATTTT
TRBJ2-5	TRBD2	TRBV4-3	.	CASSRGSGVQETQYF	TGCGCCAGCAGCCGTGGAAGCGGGGTCCAGGAGACCCAGTACTTC
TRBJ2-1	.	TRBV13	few	CASSSGQPYNEQFF	TGTGCCAGCAGCTCCGGACAACCCTACAATGAGCAGTTCTTC
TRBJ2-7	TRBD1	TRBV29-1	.	CSVLTGGVSEQYF	TGCAGCGTTCTAACAGGGGGCGTTTCCGAGCAGTACTTC
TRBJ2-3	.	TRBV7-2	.	CASSPGRFTDTQYF	TGTGCCAGCAGCCCAGGACGCTTCACAGATACGCAGTATTTT
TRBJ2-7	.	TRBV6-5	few	CASSYGITGWYSYEQYF	TGTGCCAGCAGTTACGGGATCACAGGCTGGTACTCCTACGAGCAGTACTTC
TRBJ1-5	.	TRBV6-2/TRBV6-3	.	CASSYVETQPQHF	TGTGCCAGCAGTTACGTCGAGACTCAGCCCCAGCATTTT
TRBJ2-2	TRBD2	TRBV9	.	CASRASQGGPGELFF	TGTGCCAGCAGAGCCAGCCAGGGAGGGCCCGGGGAGCTGTTTTTT
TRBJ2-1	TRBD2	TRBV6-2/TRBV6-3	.	CASSSAGTSGYNEQFF	TGTGCCAGCAGCTCGGCCGGGACTAGCGGATACAATGAGCAGTTCTTC